This passage covers 24 T cell receptor beta chains from one sample sequenced in a study of Ad26.COV2.S vaccination and SARS-CoV-2 variants. Sample treatment: around 19 received Ad26.COV2.S at low or high dose, single or two shots; a few received placebo; per-sample allocation not given. Day 63 after the first injection of vaccine or placebo was the sampling time. The protocol was immunoSEQ multiplex PCR, while the TCRdb copy is restricted to in-frame clones and leaves out a portion. The sample holds around 340,000 clones; about 87% are singletons and the top ten take about 6.4%. The sequencing used peripheral blood, collected in a trial of Ad26.COV2.S vaccine versus placebo. Every receptor here comes from a person aged 18-60 years who received the Ad26.COV2.S COVID-19 vaccine or a placebo.

This clone was recorded once. The CDR3 reads CASSQDPSGYNEQFF. The CDR3 nucleotides are TGTGCCAGCAGCCAAGACCCATCGGGGTACAATGAGCAGTTCTTC. The chain uses TRBV3-1 (or the pseudogene TRBV3-2) and TRBJ2-1; maybe TRBD2 (5 bases). The CDR3 extends over 15 amino acids. Germline V gene sequence: CDR1 LGHDT, CDR2 YNNKEL (reference sequence). Between the trimmed V and J ends, which lost 0 bases and 4 bases, there was a span of 10 bases.

J is TRBJ2-7 and V is TRBV14; the match to TRBD1 covers 11 bases. The germline gives CDR1 SGHDN, CDR2 FVKESK. Trimming cost V 5 bases and J 5 bases; bases outside gene matches: 14. There are 17 residues in the CDR3. The CDR3 nucleotides are TGTGCCAGCAGCTCCGAGGGTCGGGACAGGGGGATTAACGAGCAGTACTTC. It encodes CASSSEGRDRGINEQYF.

The V call is TRBV5-4, the J call TRBJ2-5; 7 bases match TRBD1. This CDR3 comprises 14 residues. CDR1 and CDR2 (germline): SGHNT, YYREEE (reference sequence). J was trimmed by 3 bases and V by 3 bases; bases with no gene match: 5. CDR3 region: CASSWTGTEETQYF. The CDR3 DNA is TGTGCCAGCAGCTGGACCGGGACAGAAGAGACCCAGTACTTC.

The genes are TRBV29-1 and TRBJ2-3; TRBD2 is a possible D gene (6 bases). The germline CDR1 and CDR2 sequences are SQVTM and ANQGSEA. This CDR3 contains 14 residues. V was shortened by 6 bases and J by 1 base, with 14 bases between the two germline ends. CDR3 DNA sequence: TGCAGCGTCGCGGGGTACAGAGGCACAGATACGCAGTATTTT. This codes for CSVAGYRGTDTQYF.

The chain has TRBV12-3 or TRBV12-4 and TRBJ1-2, with D unclear. Trimming left V 6 bases short and J 8 bases short, with 16 bases between. The CDR3 contains 13 residues. CDR3 nucleotides: TGTGCCAGCAGAACGGGCCTCCTGGAGGGCTACACCTTC. It translates to CASRTGLLEGYTF.

The chain employs TRBV19 and TRBJ1-1; D uncertain. V was trimmed by 7 bases and J by 0 bases, leaving 12 bases between them. The CDR3 loop spans 14 amino acids. The V gene's germline CDR1 is LNHDA and CDR2 SQIVND (reference sequence). As DNA, the CDR3 is TGTGCCAGTACTCCACTCGCGATGAACACTGAAGCTTTCTTT. It encodes CASTPLAMNTEAFF.

The rearrangement uses TRBV21-1 and TRBJ2-7; the table's D call, TRBD2, has no DNA check behind it. TRBV21-1 is noted as a pseudogene. This CDR3 contains 19 residues. The CDR3 region is CASSPDLGVWDCYSYEQYF. The CDR3, as DNA: TGTGCCAGCAGCCCGGATCTGGGGGTTTGGGACTGCTACTCCTACGAGCAGTACTTC.

CDR3 nucleotide sequence: TGTGCCAGCAGCCCCTCGGCTACGCGGACCTACGAGCAGTACTTC. It codes for CASSPSATRTYEQYF. The chain couples TRBV7-3 to TRBJ2-7; D is undetermined. Trimming took 5 bases from V and 2 from J, leaving 16 bases between them. Germline CDR1 SGHTA, CDR2 FQGTGA. This CDR3 is built from 15 residues.

The chain joins TRBV5-6 to TRBJ2-7; the D gene is possibly TRBD1 (5 bases). Germline V lookup: CDR1 SGHDT, CDR2 YYEEEE. V shed 4 bases and J shed 3 bases, with 8 bases lying between them. The CDR3 sequence is 12 residues long. The CDR3 bases are TGTGCCAGCAGCCAGACAGACTACGAGCAGTACTTC. This gives the protein CASSQTDYEQYF. Drawing the rest from reference TRBV5-6 and TRBJ2-7, the complete variable domain is DAGVTQSPTHLIKTRGQQVTLRCSPKSGHDTVSWYQQALGQGPQFIFQYYEEEERQRGNFPDRFSGHQFPNYSSELNVNALLLGDSALYLCASSQTDYEQYFGPGTRLTVT.

The rearrangement uses TRBV30 and TRBJ1-2, with TRBD1 as a possible D gene (6 bases). This CDR3 is built from 15 residues. CDR1 and CDR2 (germline): GTSNPN, SVGIG (reference sequence). Deletions cut 2 bases from V and 4 bases from J, with 17 bases between. CDR3 in amino acids: CAWSLQGGRAYGYTF. CDR3 bases: TGTGCCTGGAGTCTACAGGGAGGGAGGGCCTATGGCTACACCTTC.

V usage is TRBV11-2 and J usage is TRBJ1-1; D gene ambiguous. V gave up 1 base and J gave up 4 bases, with 10 bases separating them. The V gene's germline CDR1 is SGHAT and CDR2 FQNNGV. CDR3 length: 14 residues. The CDR3: CASSLVGEITEAFF. The CDR3 nucleotides read TGTGCCAGCAGCTTAGTTGGGGAAATCACTGAAGCTTTCTTT.

The genes are TRBV6-1 and TRBJ1-1; D uncertain. Trimming stripped 2 bases from V and 3 bases from J, with 7 bases between. This CDR3 is built from 13 residues. Germline loops: CDR1 MNHNS, CDR2 SASEGT. The CDR3 loop is CASSEYWDTEAFF. For the CDR3, the DNA is TGTGCCAGCAGTGAATACTGGGACACTGAAGCTTTCTTT.

V gene TRBV6-2 or TRBV6-3 combines with J gene TRBJ2-7, with unresolved D. The germline gives CDR1 MNHEY, CDR2 SVGEGT. The CDR3 runs 12 residues. Trimming took off 5 bases at V and 2 bases at J, with 7 bases between the two ends. CDR3 protein: CASSREAYEQYF. CDR3 nucleotides: TGTGCCAGCAGTCGCGAAGCCTACGAGCAGTACTTC.

The chain recombines TRBV20-1 with TRBJ2-5; no clear D gene. From germline, CDR1 is DFQATT and CDR2 SNEGSKA (reference sequence). The V and J ends lost 3 bases and 5 bases respectively, with 10 bases between them. The CDR3 is made up of 12 amino acids. CDR3: CSASTFGETQYF. The CDR3, as DNA: TGCAGTGCTAGTACGTTCGGGGAGACCCAGTACTTC.

The chain joins TRBV27 to TRBJ2-7; 7 bases match TRBD2. The CDR3 runs to 15 residues. The trim removed 2 bases at V and 3 bases at J, leaving 7 bases unmatched. The germline gives CDR1 MNHEY, CDR2 SMNVEV (reference sequence). The CDR3 is CASSLGGGKFYEQYF. As DNA, the CDR3 is TGTGCCAGCAGTTTAGGGGGGGGGAAGTTCTACGAGCAGTACTTC.

The chain uses TRBV30 and TRBJ2-1; D is uncertain. Per germline, CDR1 GTSNPN and CDR2 SVGIG (reference sequence). CDR3 length: 15 amino acids. V lost 2 bases and J lost 0, with 11 bases in between. For the CDR3, the DNA is TGTGCCTGGAGTCCCGCCACATTCTCCTACAATGAGCAGTTCTTC. Protein product: CAWSPATFSYNEQFF.

This chain joins TRBV3-1 (or the pseudogene TRBV3-2) and TRBJ1-2; 7 nucleotides agree with TRBD1. Germline V gene lookup returns CDR1 LGHDT and CDR2 YNNKEL (reference sequence). This CDR3 spans 18 amino acids. V shed 0 bases and J 1 base; nucleotides not matched to a gene: 11. In DNA, the CDR3 is TGTGCCAGCAGCCAAGATGGGGAAAGGGGGCTGGTTAACTATGGCTACACCTTC. As protein: CASSQDGERGLVNYGYTF.

This sequence joins TRBV27 and TRBJ2-1; D tentatively fits TRBD1 or TRBD2 (5 bases each). Trimming removed 5 bases from V and 8 bases from J, with 25 bases in between. The CDR3 is made up of 17 amino acids. CDR1 and CDR2 from the germline V gene are MNHEY and SMNVEV (reference sequence). The CDR3 nucleotides read TGTGCCAGCAGTCCCGGGGCAATGGGTCTAAGCTTGGATGAGCAGTTCTTC. This codes for CASSPGAMGLSLDEQFF.

The chain links TRBV18 to TRBJ2-2; D call uncertain. From germline, CDR1 is KGHSH and CDR2 LQKENI. The CDR3 runs to 13 residues. Trimming left V 3 bases short and J 5 bases short, with 7 bases between. CDR3 sequence: CASSPYGTGELFF. In nucleotides, the CDR3 is TGTGCCAGCTCACCTTACGGTACCGGGGAGCTGTTTTTT.

This chain connects TRBV19 to TRBJ2-5, with D perhaps TRBD1 (5 bases). The CDR3 runs 15 residues. Germline V gene lookup returns CDR1 LNHDA and CDR2 SQIVND (reference sequence). Deletions cut 3 bases from V and 2 bases from J, with 13 bases between. The CDR3 sequence is CASSMTTDPQETQYF. The CDR3 DNA is TGTGCCAGTAGTATGACGACAGACCCGCAAGAGACCCAGTACTTC.

This clone was seen a handful of times. Distinct nucleotide sequences in the sample also encode this CDR3. V and J are TRBV7-3 and TRBJ1-1; possibly TRBD1 for D (5 bases). V lost 4 bases and J 1 base, leaving 7 bases between the germline ends. The CDR3 spans 13 residues. Germline CDR1 SGHTA, CDR2 FQGTGA. The CDR3 DNA reads TGTGCCAGCAGCTCTGACAGGAACACTGAAGCTTTCTTT. The encoded protein is CASSSDRNTEAFF.

V gene TRBV15 combines with J gene TRBJ1-4; D is ambiguous. Germline lookup yields CDR1 LNHNV and CDR2 YYDKDF (reference sequence). V was cut by 5 bases and J by 6 bases, with 4 bases left in between. The CDR3 has 11 residues. CDR3 sequence: CATSRYEKLFF. In DNA, the CDR3 is TGTGCCACCAGCCGATATGAAAAACTGTTTTTT.

This rearrangement joins TRBV7-9 to TRBJ2-3; D remains ambiguous. In germline, CDR1 is SEHNR, CDR2 FQNEAQ (reference sequence). Trimming shortened V by 6 bases and J by 2 bases, and 3 bases separated the two germline ends. This CDR3 contains 11 residues. CDR3 nucleotides: TGTGCCAGCAGTCCCACAGATACGCAGTATTTT. Amino acids: CASSPTDTQYF.

The rearrangement joins TRBV28 to TRBJ1-2; D unresolved. V was pared by 6 bases and J by 7 bases, with 6 bases between. Germline loops: CDR1 MDHEN, CDR2 SYDVKM. CDR3 length: 10 amino acids. CDR3 amino acids: CASRQVGYTF. The CDR3 bases are TGTGCCAGCAGGCAGGTTGGCTACACCTTC.